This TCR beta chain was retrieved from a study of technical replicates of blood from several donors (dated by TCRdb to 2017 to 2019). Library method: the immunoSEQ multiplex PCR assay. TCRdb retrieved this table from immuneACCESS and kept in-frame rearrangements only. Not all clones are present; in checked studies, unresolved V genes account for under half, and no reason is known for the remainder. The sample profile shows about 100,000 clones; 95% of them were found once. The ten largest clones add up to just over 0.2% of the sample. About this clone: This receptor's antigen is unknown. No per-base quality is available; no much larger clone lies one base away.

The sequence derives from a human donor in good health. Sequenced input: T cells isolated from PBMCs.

The CDR3 amino acid sequence is: CASSEIQGGQPQHF. Read as DNA, the sequence is TGTGCCAGCAGTGAAATACAGGGCGGTCAGCCCCAGCATTTT. The rearranged chain carries TRBV6-1 and TRBJ1-5; TRBD1 might be the D gene, on 6 matching bases. The junction carries 11 bases between V and J, which are trimmed by 2 bases and 6 bases respectively. CDR1 and CDR2, looked up from the germline V gene, are MNHNS and SASEGT. From the cysteine through the phenylalanine, the CDR3 covers 14 amino acids. Only the CDR3 DNA stays, 42 bases, in frame from base 1.